Reported below is one TCR beta chain. The antigen remains undetermined. The source of the sample is a study of CD8+CD57+ T cells in acquired aplastic anemia. Overall study context: Mean DNA quantity obtained from sorted CD4+ and CD8+ cells was around 3.2 ug. The study, taken as a whole, reports: For CD8+ Simpson's diversity, patients and controls showed no significant difference.

The template for TCR beta VDJ and CDR3 sequence profiling was genomic DNA. MiXCR was run by TCRdb on the reads, yielding one entry per CDR3 protein. The repertoire includes 300,000 or so distinct CDR3 sequences, 45% to 65% of them detected once, and approximately 1.3% sits in the top ten. The CDR3 runs to 14 residues. With 5 bases removed from V and 2 bases from J, the gap between germline ends came to 11 bases. Looked up from germline, CDR1 is SGHAT and CDR2 is FQNNGV. For sequencing, patients were chosen who had shown expansion of CD8+CD57+ cells by flow cytometry. By the time of blood sampling, patients had still received no therapy.

The sample was sorted CD4+, CD8+, or CD8+CD57+ T cells (not recorded which) from PBMCs. The chain employs TRBV11-2 and TRBJ2-3; no definite D call. The clonotype was recovered from a human donor with aplastic anemia. This CDR3 reads CASSQDGVTDTQYF. CDR3 DNA: TGTGCCAGCAGCCAAGATGGGGTCACAGATACGCAGTATTTT.